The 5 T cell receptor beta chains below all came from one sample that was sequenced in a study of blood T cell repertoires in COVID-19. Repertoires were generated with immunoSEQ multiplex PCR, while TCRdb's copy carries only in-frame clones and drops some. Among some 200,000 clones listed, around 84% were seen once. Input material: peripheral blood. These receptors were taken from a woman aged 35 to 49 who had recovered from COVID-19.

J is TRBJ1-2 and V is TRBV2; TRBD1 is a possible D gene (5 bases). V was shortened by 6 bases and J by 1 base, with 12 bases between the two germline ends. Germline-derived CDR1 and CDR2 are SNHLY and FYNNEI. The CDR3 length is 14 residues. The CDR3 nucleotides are TGTGCCAGCAGGGGTCGACAGTTTAACTATGGCTACACCTTC. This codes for CASRGRQFNYGYTF.

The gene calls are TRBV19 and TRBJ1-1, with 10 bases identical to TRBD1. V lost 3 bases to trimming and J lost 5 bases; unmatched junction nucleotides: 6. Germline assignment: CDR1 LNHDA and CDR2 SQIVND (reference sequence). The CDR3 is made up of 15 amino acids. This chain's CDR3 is CASSIRQGASTEAFF. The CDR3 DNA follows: TGTGCCAGTAGTATTAGACAGGGGGCGAGTACTGAAGCTTTCTTT. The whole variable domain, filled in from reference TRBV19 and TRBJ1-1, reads DGGITQSPKYLFRKEGQNVTLSCEQNLNHDAMYWYRQDPGQGLRLIYYSQIVNDFQKGDIAEGYSVSREKKESFPLTVTSAQKNPTAFYLCASSIRQGASTEAFFGQGTRLTVV.

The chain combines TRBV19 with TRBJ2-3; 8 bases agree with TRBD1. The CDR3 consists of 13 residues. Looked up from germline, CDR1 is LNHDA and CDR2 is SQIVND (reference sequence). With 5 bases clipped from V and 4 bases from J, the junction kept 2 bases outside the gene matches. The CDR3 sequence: CASSSTGADTQYF. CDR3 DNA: TGTGCCAGTAGTTCGACAGGGGCAGATACGCAGTATTTT.

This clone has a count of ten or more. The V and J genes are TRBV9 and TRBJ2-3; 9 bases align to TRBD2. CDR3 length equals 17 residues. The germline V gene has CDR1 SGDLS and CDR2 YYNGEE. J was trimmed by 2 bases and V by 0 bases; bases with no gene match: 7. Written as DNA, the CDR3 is TGTGCCAGCAGCGTAGGCAGGACTAGCGTCCACACAGATACGCAGTATTTT. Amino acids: CASSVGRTSVHTDTQYF.

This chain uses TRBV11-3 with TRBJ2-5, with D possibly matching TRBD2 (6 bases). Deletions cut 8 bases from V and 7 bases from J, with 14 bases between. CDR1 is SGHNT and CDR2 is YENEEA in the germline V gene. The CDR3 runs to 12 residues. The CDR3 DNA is TGTGCCAGCTCCCACGGGGGTGGGACCCAGTACTTC. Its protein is CASSHGGGTQYF.